Sequencing of this T cell receptor beta chain was carried out in a study of blood T cell repertoires in COVID-19. Overall study context: Sources were T cells, B-cell-depleted T cells, or PBMCs; the material itself was cDNA or gDNA.

Donors in Cohort 3 counted as recovered after two negative PCRs, clearance, or symptom resolution. Using immunoSEQ multiplex PCR, the repertoire was profiled, and TCRdb retains in-frame clones only, with some absent. The sample gives about 200,000 clones, more than 70% of which show up once; 7.5% to 10% is in the top ten. V was clipped by 4 bases and J by 3 bases, with 13 bases between them. Germline values: CDR1 MGHRA, CDR2 YSYEKL. The CDR3 contains 15 residues. V usage is TRBV4-1 and J usage is TRBJ2-4, with a tentative D call TRBD2 (6 bases). The sample taken for sequencing was PBMCs or T cells enriched from blood (not recorded which). This sequence originates from a woman between 18 and 30 years old who had recovered from COVID-19. The DNA for the CDR3 is TGCGCCAGCAGCCCCGGATGGGGGGACAAAAACATTCAGTACTTC. It codes for CASSPGWGDKNIQYF.